The clone carrying this T cell receptor beta chain was picked up a small number of times. The antigen is not known. Transcripts of RNA were the source for amplifying TCR beta CDR3 regions. In the first round, RT-PCR was carried out with HTBI primers, and a multiplex PCR formed the second round. Via MiXCR, TCRdb re-called the multiplex PCR reads, giving one row per CDR3 protein. This sample has 150,000 or so distinct CDR3 sequences, with less than 45% found just once. The sample belongs to a study of Graves' ophthalmopathy and Graves' hyperthyroidism. General study findings and limits: A model of 13 signatures distinguished ophthalmopathy from stable hyperthyroidism at less than 90% sensitivity and 81.08% specificity.

The sequenced sample consisted of peripheral blood. The TCR sequence derives from a woman aged 40 to 49 with Graves' ophthalmopathy.

This CDR3 reads CASQADFYSNQPQHF. The CDR3 nucleotides are TGTGCCAGCCAGGCCGACTTCTATAGCAATCAGCCCCAGCATTTT. The chain is built from TRBV6-1 and TRBJ1-5; D call uncertain. Germline V CDR1 and CDR2: MNHNS, SASEGT. The CDR3 has 15 residues. The V gene lost 8 bases and the J gene lost 0 bases, with 14 bases spanning the gap.